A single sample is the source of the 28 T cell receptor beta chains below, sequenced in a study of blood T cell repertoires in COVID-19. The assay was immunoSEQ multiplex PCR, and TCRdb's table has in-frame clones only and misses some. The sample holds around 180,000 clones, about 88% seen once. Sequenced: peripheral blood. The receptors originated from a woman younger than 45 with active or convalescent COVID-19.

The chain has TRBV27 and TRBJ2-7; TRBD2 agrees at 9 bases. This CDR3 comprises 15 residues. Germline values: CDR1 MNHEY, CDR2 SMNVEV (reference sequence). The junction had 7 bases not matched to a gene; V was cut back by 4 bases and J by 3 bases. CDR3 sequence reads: CASSSSSGRYYEQYF. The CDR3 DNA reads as TGTGCCAGCAGTTCTTCAAGCGGGAGGTACTACGAGCAGTACTTC.

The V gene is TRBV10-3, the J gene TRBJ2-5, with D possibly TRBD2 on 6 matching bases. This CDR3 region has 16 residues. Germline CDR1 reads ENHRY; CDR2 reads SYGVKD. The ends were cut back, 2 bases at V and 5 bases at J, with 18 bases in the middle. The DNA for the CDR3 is TGTGCCATCAGTGAGAGTACGGCGGGAAGGGGTGAGACCCAGTACTTC. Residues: CAISESTAGRGETQYF.

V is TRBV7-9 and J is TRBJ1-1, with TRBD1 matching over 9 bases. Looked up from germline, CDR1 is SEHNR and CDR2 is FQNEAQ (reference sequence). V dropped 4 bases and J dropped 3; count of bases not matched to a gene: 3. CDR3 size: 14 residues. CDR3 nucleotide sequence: TGTGCCAGCAGCTCGACAGGGGGGTACACTGAAGCTTTCTTT. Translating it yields CASSSTGGYTEAFF.

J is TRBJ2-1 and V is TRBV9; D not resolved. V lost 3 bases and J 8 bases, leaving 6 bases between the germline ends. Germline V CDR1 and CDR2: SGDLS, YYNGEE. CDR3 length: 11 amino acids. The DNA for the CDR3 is TGTGCCAGCAGCGGGAGCTATGAGCAGTTCTTC. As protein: CASSGSYEQFF.

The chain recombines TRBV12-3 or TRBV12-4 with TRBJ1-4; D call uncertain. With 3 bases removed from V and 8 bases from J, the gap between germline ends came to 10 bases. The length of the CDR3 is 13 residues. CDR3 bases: TGTGCCAGCAGTTTTCCCGAGGGAGAAAAACTGTTTTTT. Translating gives CASSFPEGEKLFF.

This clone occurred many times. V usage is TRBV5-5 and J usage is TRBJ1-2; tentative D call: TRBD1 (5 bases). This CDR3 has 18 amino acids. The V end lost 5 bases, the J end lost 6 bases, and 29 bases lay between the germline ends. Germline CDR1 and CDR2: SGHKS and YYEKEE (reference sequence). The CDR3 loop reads CASRDPRRDWQGANGYTF. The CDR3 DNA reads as TGTGCCAGCAGAGACCCGCGGCGTGATTGGCAGGGTGCGAATGGCTACACCTTC.

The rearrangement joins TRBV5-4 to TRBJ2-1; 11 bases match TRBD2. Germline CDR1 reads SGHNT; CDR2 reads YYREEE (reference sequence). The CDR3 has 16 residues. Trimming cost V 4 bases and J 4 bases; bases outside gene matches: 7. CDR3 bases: TGTGCCAGCAGCGGGATAGCGGGAGGGAGGTACAATGAGCAGTTCTTC. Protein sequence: CASSGIAGGRYNEQFF. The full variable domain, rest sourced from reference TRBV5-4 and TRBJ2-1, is ETGVTQSPTHLIKTRGQQVTLRCSSQSGHNTVSWYQQALGQGPQFIFQYYREEENGRGNFPPRFSGLQFPNYSSELNVNALELDDSALYLCASSGIAGGRYNEQFFGPGTRLTVL.

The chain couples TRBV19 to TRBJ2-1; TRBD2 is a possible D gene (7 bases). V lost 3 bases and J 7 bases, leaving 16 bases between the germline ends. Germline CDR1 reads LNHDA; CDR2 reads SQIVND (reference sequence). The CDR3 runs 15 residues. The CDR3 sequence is CASSIFAGAENEQFF. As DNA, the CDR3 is TGTGCCAGTAGTATCTTTGCGGGGGCGGAGAATGAGCAGTTCTTC.

DNA of the CDR3: TGTGCCAGCAGTATCGACAGGGGCGACTATGGCTACACCTTC. The encoded protein is CASSIDRGDYGYTF. This rearrangement joins TRBV6-5 to TRBJ1-2; 8 nucleotides align to TRBD1. The CDR3 runs 14 residues. Germline CDR1 is MNHEY and CDR2 is SVGAGI. J was trimmed by 3 bases and V by 5 bases; bases with no gene match: 5.

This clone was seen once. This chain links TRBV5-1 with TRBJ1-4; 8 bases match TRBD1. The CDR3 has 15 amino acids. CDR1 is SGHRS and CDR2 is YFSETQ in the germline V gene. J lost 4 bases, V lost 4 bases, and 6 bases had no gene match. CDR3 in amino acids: CASSPQGASNEKLFF. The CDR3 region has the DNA TGCGCCAGCAGCCCTCAGGGGGCAAGTAATGAAAAACTGTTTTTT.

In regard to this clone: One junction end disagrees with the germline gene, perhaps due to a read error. Here the CDR3 reads CASSLERGTEAFF. CDR3 sequence (DNA): TGTGCTAGCAGCTTAGAGCGGGGGACTGAAGCTTTCTTT. This rearrangement joins TRBV7-7 to TRBJ1-1, with D possibly matching TRBD1 (5 bases). Germline CDR1 is SSHAT and CDR2 is FNYEAQ (reference sequence). The CDR3 runs to 13 residues.

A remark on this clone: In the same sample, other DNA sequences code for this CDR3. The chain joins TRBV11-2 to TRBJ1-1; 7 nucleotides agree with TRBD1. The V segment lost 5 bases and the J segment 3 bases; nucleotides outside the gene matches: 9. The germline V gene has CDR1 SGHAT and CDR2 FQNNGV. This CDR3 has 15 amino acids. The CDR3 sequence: CASSIRTGVDTEAFF. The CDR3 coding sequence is TGTGCCAGCAGCATTCGGACAGGAGTAGACACTGAAGCTTTCTTT. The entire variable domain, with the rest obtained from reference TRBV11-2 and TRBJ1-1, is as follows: EAGVAQSPRYKIIEKRQSVAFWCNPISGHATLYWYQQILGQGPKLLIQFQNNGVVDDSQLPKDRFSAERLKGVDSTLKIQPAKLEDSAVYLCASSIRTGVDTEAFFGQGTRLTVV.

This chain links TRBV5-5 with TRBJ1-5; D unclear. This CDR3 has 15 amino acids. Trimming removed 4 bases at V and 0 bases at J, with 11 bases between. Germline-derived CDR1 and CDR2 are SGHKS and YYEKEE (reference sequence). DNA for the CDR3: TGTGCCAGCAGCCCCGGAGAAATTAGCAATCAGCCCCAGCATTTT. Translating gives CASSPGEISNQPQHF.

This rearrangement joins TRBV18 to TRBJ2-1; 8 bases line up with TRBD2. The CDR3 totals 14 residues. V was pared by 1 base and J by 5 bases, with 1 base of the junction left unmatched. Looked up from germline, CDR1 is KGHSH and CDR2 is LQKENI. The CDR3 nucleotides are TGTGCCAGCTCACCACTTAGCGGGAACAATGAGCAGTTCTTC. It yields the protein CASSPLSGNNEQFF. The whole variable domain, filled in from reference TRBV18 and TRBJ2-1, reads NAGVMQNPRHLVRRRGQEARLRCSPMKGHSHVYWYRQLPEEGLKFMVYLQKENIIDESGMPKERFSAEFPKEGPSILRIQQVVRGDSAAYFCASSPLSGNNEQFFGPGTRLTVL.

The CDR3 DNA sequence: TGTGCCAGTAGTACTAGCGGGTATTACGATACGCAGTATTTT. Protein product: CASSTSGYYDTQYF. The V call is TRBV19, the J call TRBJ2-3; TRBD2 matches at 8 bases. Germline V gene sequence: CDR1 LNHDA, CDR2 SQIVND (reference sequence). The CDR3 is 14 amino acids. Germline trimming cut 4 bases from V and 6 bases from J; bases unmatched to any gene: 6.

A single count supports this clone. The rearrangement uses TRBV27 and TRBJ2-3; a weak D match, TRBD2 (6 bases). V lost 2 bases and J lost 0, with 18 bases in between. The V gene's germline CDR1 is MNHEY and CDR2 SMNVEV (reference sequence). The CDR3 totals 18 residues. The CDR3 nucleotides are TGTGCCAGCAGTTTAAGGGTAGCGGCCGGATTTAGCACAGATACGCAGTATTTT. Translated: CASSLRVAAGFSTDTQYF.

The DNA of the CDR3 is TGTGCCAGCAGCTTAGCGGGGCGGACTAGCACCGGGGAGCTGTTTTTT. It is translated as CASSLAGRTSTGELFF. The chain recombines TRBV7-9 with TRBJ2-2; 7 bases match TRBD2. The V gene end was trimmed by 0 bases and the J gene end by 4 bases; junction bases not matched to a gene: 5. The CDR3 contains 16 residues. Germline V gene sequence: CDR1 SEHNR, CDR2 FQNEAQ (reference sequence).

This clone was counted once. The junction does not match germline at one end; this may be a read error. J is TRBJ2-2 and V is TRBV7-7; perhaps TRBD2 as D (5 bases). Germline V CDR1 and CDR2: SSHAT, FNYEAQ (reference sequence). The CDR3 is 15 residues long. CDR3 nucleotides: TGTGCTAGCAGCTCGGGATTTAGCGACACCGGGGAGCTGTTTTTT. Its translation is CASSSGFSDTGELFF. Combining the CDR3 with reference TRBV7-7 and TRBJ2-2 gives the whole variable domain GAGVSQSPRYKVTKRGQDVTLRCDPISSHATLYWYQQALGQGPEFLTYFNYEAQPDKSGLPSDRFSAERPEGSISTLTIQRTEQRDSAMYRCASSSGFSDTGELFFGEGSRLTVL.

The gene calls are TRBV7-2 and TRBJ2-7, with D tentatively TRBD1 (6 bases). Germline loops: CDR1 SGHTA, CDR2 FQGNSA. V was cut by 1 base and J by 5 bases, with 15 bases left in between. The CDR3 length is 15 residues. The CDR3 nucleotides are TGTGCCAGCAGCTTAGTAGGGGGATTGTTTGACGAGCAGTACTTC. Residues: CASSLVGGLFDEQYF. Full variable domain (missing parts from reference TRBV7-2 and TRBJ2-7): GAGVSQSPSNKVTEKGKDVELRCDPISGHTALYWYRQSLGQGLEFLIYFQGNSAPDKSGLPSDRFSAERTGGSVSTLTIQRTQQEDSAVYLCASSLVGGLFDEQYFGPGTRLTVT.

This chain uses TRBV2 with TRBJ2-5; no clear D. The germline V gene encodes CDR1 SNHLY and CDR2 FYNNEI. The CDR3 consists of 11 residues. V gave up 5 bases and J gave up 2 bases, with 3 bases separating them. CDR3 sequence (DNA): TGTGCCAGCAGTCGGCAAGAGACCCAGTACTTC. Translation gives CASSRQETQYF.

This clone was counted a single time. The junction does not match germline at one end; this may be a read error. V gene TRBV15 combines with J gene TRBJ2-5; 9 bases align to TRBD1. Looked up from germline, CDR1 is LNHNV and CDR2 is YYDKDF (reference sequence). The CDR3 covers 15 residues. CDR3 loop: CATSRGQGVGETRYF. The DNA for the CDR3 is TGTGCCACCAGCAGGGGACAGGGAGTCGGAGAGACCCGGTACTTC.

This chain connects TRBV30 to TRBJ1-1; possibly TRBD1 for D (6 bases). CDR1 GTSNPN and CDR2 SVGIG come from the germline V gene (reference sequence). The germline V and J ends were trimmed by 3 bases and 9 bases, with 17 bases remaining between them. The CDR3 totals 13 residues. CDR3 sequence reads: CAWRGHLRKQAFF. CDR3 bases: TGTGCCTGGAGGGGACACCTGAGGAAACAAGCTTTCTTT.

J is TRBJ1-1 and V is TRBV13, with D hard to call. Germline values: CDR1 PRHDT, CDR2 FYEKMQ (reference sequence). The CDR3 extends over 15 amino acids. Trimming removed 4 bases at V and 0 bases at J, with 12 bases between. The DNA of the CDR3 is TGTGCCAGCAGCTACCTGACACTCATGAACACTGAAGCTTTCTTT. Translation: CASSYLTLMNTEAFF.

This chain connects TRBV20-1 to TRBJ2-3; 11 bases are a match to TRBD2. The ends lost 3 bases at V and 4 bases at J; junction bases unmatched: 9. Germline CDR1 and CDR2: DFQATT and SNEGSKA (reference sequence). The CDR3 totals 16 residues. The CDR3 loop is CSASPTGLAGPDTQYF. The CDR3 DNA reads TGCAGTGCTAGTCCTACCGGACTAGCGGGCCCAGATACGCAGTATTTT.

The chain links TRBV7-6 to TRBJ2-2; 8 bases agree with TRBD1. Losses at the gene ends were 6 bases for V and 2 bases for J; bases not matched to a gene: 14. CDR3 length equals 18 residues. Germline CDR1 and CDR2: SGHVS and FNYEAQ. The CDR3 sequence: CASRRTQGARVNTGELFF. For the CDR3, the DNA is TGTGCCAGCAGGAGAACGCAGGGGGCCCGGGTTAACACCGGGGAGCTGTTTTTT.

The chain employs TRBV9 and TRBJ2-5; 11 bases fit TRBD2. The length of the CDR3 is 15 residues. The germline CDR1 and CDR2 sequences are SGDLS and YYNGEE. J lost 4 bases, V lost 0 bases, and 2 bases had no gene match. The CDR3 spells CASSVGLAGGETQYF. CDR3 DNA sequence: TGTGCCAGCAGCGTAGGGCTAGCGGGGGGAGAGACCCAGTACTTC.

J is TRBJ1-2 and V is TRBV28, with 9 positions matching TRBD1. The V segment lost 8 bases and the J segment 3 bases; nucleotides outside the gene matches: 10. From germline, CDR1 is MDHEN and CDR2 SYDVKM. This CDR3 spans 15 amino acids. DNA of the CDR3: TGTGCCAGCGAGGGACAGGGAGTTTGGGACTATGGCTACACCTTC. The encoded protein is CASEGQGVWDYGYTF.

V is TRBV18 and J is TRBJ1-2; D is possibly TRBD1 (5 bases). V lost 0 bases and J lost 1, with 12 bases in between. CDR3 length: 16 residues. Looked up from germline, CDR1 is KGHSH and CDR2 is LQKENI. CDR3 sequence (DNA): TGTGCCAGCTCACCACCGGGCAGGGCAGATAACTATGGCTACACCTTC. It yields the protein CASSPPGRADNYGYTF.